These T cell receptor beta chains were read from a single sample in a study of shared clonotypes between healthy human individuals. Generated by immunoSEQ multiplex PCR, the TCRdb table keeps only in-frame clones and is missing some. The repertoire holds approximately 2,000,000 clones, 85% to 95% seen once, with about 1.7% in the top ten. Sequences were obtained from naive CD8+ T cells from PBMCs. The receptors here all came from a man aged 18 to 30 in good health. Some clones in this sample may be carry-over from other donors' samples. Both conserved end residues are part of each CDR3. The order of the fields is J gene, D gene, V gene, clone size, CDR3 protein, CDR3 DNA. D genes are given only for firm matches. The size entry is marked missing in some rows and otherwise reads once, few, many or a size class.

>TRBJ2-2|-|TRBV19|few
CASSRTGDTGELFF
TGTGCCAGTAGCCGTACGGGGGACACCGGGGAGCTGTTTTTT
>TRBJ1-1|-|TRBV27|few
CASSWAGMNTEAFF
TGTGCCAGCAGTTGGGCAGGGATGAACACTGAAGCTTTCTTT
>TRBJ2-1|-|TRBV9|-
CASSGETSYNEQFF
TGTGCCAGCAGCGGGGAGACCTCCTACAATGAGCAGTTCTTC
>TRBJ2-3|-|TRBV27|-
CASSFWDGTDTQYF
TGTGCCAGCAGTTTTTGGGACGGCACAGATACGCAGTATTTT
>TRBJ2-7|TRBD1|TRBV28|-
CASSDTGGMYEQYF
TGTGCCAGCAGTGATACAGGGGGCATGTACGAGCAGTACTTC
>TRBJ2-7|-|TRBV27|-
CASSLSSHRTEQYF
TGTGCCAGCAGTTTATCGAGTCATCGAACCGAGCAGTACTTC
>TRBJ2-7|-|TRBV11-2|once
CASSLAGPVDEQYF
TGTGCCAGCAGCTTAGCCGGCCCGGTCGACGAGCAGTACTTC
>TRBJ2-1|-|TRBV7-8|-
CASSLQGALQFF
TGTGCCAGCAGCTTACAAGGGGCCCTGCAGTTCTTC
>TRBJ1-3|-|TRBV10-3|-
CAIREQGSGNTIYF
TGTGCCATCAGAGAACAGGGATCTGGAAACACCATATATTTT
>TRBJ1-2|-|TRBV25-1|-
CASSARNYGYTF
TGTGCCAGCAGTGCACGGAACTATGGCTACACCTTC
>TRBJ2-3|-|TRBV9|-
CASSVGAGNTDTQYF
TGTGCCAGCAGCGTAGGGGCGGGAAACACAGATACGCAGTATTTT
>TRBJ2-1|-|TRBV30|-
CAWSVVLGSEQFF
TGTGCCTGGAGTGTAGTACTAGGCTCTGAGCAGTTCTTC
>TRBJ2-7|TRBD1|TRBV6-1|-
CASTSDRVVIYEQYF
TGTGCCAGCACCTCAGACAGGGTGGTTATCTACGAGCAGTACTTC
>TRBJ2-7|-|TRBV5-1|-
CASGAADSYEQYF
TGCGCCAGTGGTGCGGCGGATTCCTACGAGCAGTACTTC
>TRBJ1-2|TRBD1|TRBV28|-
CASSLCWIRWGQVSYGYTF
TGTGCCAGCAGTTTATGTTGGATTAGATGGGGACAGGTGAGTTATGGCTACACCTTC
>TRBJ2-7|-|TRBV29-1|-
CSVLLGGYSYEQYF
TGCAGCGTTCTGTTGGGGGGTTACTCCTACGAGCAGTACTTC
>TRBJ2-7|-|TRBV19|-
CASSILSGPYEQYF
TGTGCCAGTAGTATTCTCTCCGGGCCCTACGAGCAGTACTTC
>TRBJ1-4|-|TRBV27|-
CASSFLGNGEKLFF
TGTGCCAGCAGTTTTCTGGGGAACGGTGAAAAACTGTTTTTT
>TRBJ2-3|-|TRBV27|-
CASSFFSSSSTDTQYF
TGTGCCAGCAGTTTTTTTAGTTCTTCTAGCACAGATACGCAGTATTTT
>TRBJ1-2|-|TRBV5-6|-
CASRTEEYGYTF
TGTGCCAGCAGGACAGAGGAATATGGCTACACCTTC
>TRBJ2-5|TRBD2|TRBV7-2|-
CASSLYGGQETQYF
TGTGCCAGCAGCTTATACGGGGGGCAAGAGACCCAGTACTTC
>TRBJ2-1|-|TRBV10-3|-
CAISPHRDRNNEQFF
TGTGCCATCAGTCCTCATCGAGACAGAAACAATGAGCAGTTCTTC
>TRBJ2-5|-|TRBV11-2|few
CASSLDPPGTQYF
TGTGCCAGCAGCTTAGATCCGCCGGGGACCCAGTACTTC
>TRBJ1-2|-|TRBV27|-
CASSNTGMRYWNGYTF
TGTGCCAGCAGTAACACAGGGATGAGGTATTGGAATGGCTACACCTTC
>TRBJ2-2|TRBD1|TRBV5-8|-
CASSRIFTRGGQGNTGELFF
TGTGCCAGCAGCCGAATTTTTACCCGGGGCGGACAGGGGAACACCGGGGAGCTGTTTTTT
>TRBJ1-1|TRBD1|TRBV7-3|-
CASSLDRGRTEAFF
TGTGCCAGCAGCTTAGACAGGGGTCGGACTGAAGCTTTCTTT
>TRBJ2-1|TRBD2|TRBV27|-
CASSLGTSINEQFF
TGTGCCAGCAGTTTAGGGACTAGTATTAATGAGCAGTTCTTC
>TRBJ2-7|-|TRBV4-3|-
CASSQDRGLGTWQYF
TGCGCCAGCAGCCAAGATAGAGGCCTGGGAACGTGGCAGTACTTC